This is a list of T cell receptor beta chains from one sample in a study of blood T cell repertoires in COVID-19. Produced via immunoSEQ multiplex PCR; TCRdb's table is partial and in-frame only. Here the sample spans fewer than 300,000 clones, 90% being singletons. Sequencing used PBMCs or T cells enriched from blood (not recorded which). All receptors come from a woman aged 25 to 45 who had recovered from COVID-19. CDR3s include the opening cysteine and the closing phenylalanine or tryptophan. The D gene is left open where the match is weak. Clone size is given for some rows only: seen once, a few or many times, or a class if the clone is expanded.

j_call clone_size d_call v_call cdr3_aa cdr3_nt
TRBJ1-5 - - TRBV4-1 CASSQDFGGSNQPQHF TGCGCCAGCAGCCAAGATTTCGGGGGGAGCAATCAGCCCCAGCATTTT
TRBJ2-3 - TRBD2 TRBV11-2 CASSSPTSGSYTQYF TGTGCCAGCAGCTCGCCGACTAGCGGGAGTTATACGCAGTATTTT
TRBJ1-1 once - TRBV28 CASRGGRLNTEAFF TGTGCCAGCAGGGGGGGACGTCTGAACACTGAAGCTTTCTTT
TRBJ2-7 once TRBD2 TRBV27 CASSSSSGISYEQYF TGTGCCAGCAGTTCGTCTAGCGGGATCTCCTACGAGCAGTACTTC
TRBJ1-6 once TRBD1 TRBV7-2 CASSTDRDSPLHF TGTGCCAGCAGCACGGACAGGGATTCACCCCTCCACTTT
TRBJ2-7 - - TRBV7-9 CASSFWQKTTYEQYF TGTGCCAGCAGCTTTTGGCAGAAGACAACCTACGAGCAGTACTTC
TRBJ2-2 - - TRBV5-5 CASSFEVNTGELFF TGTGCCAGCAGCTTCGAGGTGAACACCGGGGAGCTGTTTTTT
TRBJ1-4 - TRBD1 TRBV6-5 CASSPGTGEEKLFF TGTGCCAGCAGTCCCGGGACAGGGGAAGAAAAACTGTTTTTT
TRBJ2-7 - TRBD2 TRBV28 CASSFRVAGSYEQYF TGTGCCAGCAGTTTTCGAGTAGCGGGCTCCTACGAGCAGTACTTC
TRBJ2-2 - - TRBV18 CASSPARGNTGELFF TGTGCCAGCTCACCAGCCAGGGGGAACACCGGGGAGCTGTTTTTT
TRBJ2-1 - - TRBV7-2 CASSSHSRGEQFF TGTGCCAGCAGCTCACACTCCAGAGGTGAGCAGTTCTTC
TRBJ2-1 - TRBD2 TRBV9 CASSVEAGAGNEQFF TGTGCCAGCAGCGTAGAAGCGGGAGCGGGGAATGAGCAGTTCTTC
TRBJ2-7 - TRBD2 TRBV2 CASTQLAVFYEQYF TGTGCCAGCACCCAGCTAGCGGTTTTCTACGAGCAGTACTTC
TRBJ2-2 - TRBD1 TRBV6-9 CAPPGGRTGELFF TGTGCCCCCCCAGGGGGCAGGACCGGGGAGCTGTTTTTT
TRBJ1-1 - - TRBV3-1/TRBV3-2 CASSQRTGEAFF TGTGCCAGCAGCCAGAGAACAGGGGAAGCTTTCTTT
TRBJ2-1 once TRBD2 TRBV29-1 CSVDGLGNYNEQFF TGCAGCGTTGATGGACTAGGAAATTACAATGAGCAGTTCTTC
TRBJ2-5 - - TRBV24-1 CATSDSGWETQYF TGTGCCACCAGTGATTCGGGGTGGGAGACCCAGTACTTC
TRBJ2-5 - - TRBV28 CASRAGEMNTETQYF TGTGCCAGCAGGGCAGGGGAGATGAATACAGAGACCCAGTACTTC
TRBJ2-7 once TRBD1 TRBV7-2 CASSPGQGGYEQYF TGTGCCAGCAGCCCAGGACAGGGGGGTTACGAGCAGTACTTC
TRBJ2-7 - TRBD1 TRBV28 CASSLVGQDSYEQYF TGTGCCAGCAGTTTAGTAGGACAGGACTCCTACGAGCAGTACTTC
TRBJ2-7 - TRBD1 TRBV7-2 CASSLGPGGYEQYF TGTGCCAGCAGCTTAGGTCCAGGGGGCTACGAGCAGTACTTC
TRBJ2-3 - TRBD2 TRBV7-2 CASSLAGRERDTQYF TGTGCCAGCAGCTTAGCTGGGCGGGAGCGGGATACGCAGTATTTT
TRBJ2-2 - - TRBV7-3 CASSLAGGGTGELFF TGTGCCAGCAGCTTGGCCGGAGGTGGCACCGGGGAGCTGTTTTTT
TRBJ2-3 - - TRBV19 CASSLSSTDTQYF TGTGCCAGTAGTCTATCGAGCACAGATACGCAGTATTTT
TRBJ1-1 - - TRBV3-1/TRBV3-2 CASSTGIGTEAFF TGTGCCAGCAGTACAGGGATAGGCACTGAAGCTTTCTTT
TRBJ2-1 - TRBD1 TRBV9 CASSPGQGSYNEQFF TGTGCCAGCAGCCCCGGACAGGGCTCCTACAATGAGCAGTTCTTC
TRBJ1-1 - - TRBV6-4 CASSEEMNTEAFF TGTGCCAGCAGTGAGGAGATGAACACTGAAGCTTTCTTT
TRBJ2-1 - TRBD2 TRBV19 CASSSGTSGTHEQFF TGTGCCAGTAGCTCCGGGACTAGCGGGACTCATGAGCAGTTCTTC
TRBJ1-2 - - TRBV25-1 CASSSLGGLYGYTF TGTGCCAGCAGTTCACTGGGGGGGCTATATGGCTACACCTTC
TRBJ1-6 - - TRBV7-2 CASSLWLQAGSPLHF TGTGCCAGCAGCTTATGGCTACAGGCTGGTTCACCCCTCCACTTT
TRBJ2-3 - - TRBV11-2 CASSLIGGTDTQYF TGTGCCAGCAGCTTAATCGGAGGCACAGATACGCAGTATTTT
TRBJ2-1 - - TRBV11-3 CASSLGGSSYNEQFF TGTGCCAGCAGCTTAGGCGGCTCCTCCTACAATGAGCAGTTCTTC
TRBJ2-7 - TRBD2 TRBV20-1 CSASGAGVSYEQYF TGCAGTGCTAGTGGAGCGGGAGTCTCCTACGAGCAGTACTTC
TRBJ1-6 - - TRBV27 CASNRGGNSPLHF TGTGCCAGCAACCGAGGGGGAAATTCACCCCTCCACTTT
TRBJ1-2 few TRBD1 TRBV18 CASSPQQQGALHYGYTF TGTGCCAGCTCACCTCAACAGCAGGGGGCCTTACACTATGGCTACACCTTC
TRBJ1-5 - - TRBV6-1 CASSEAAVENQPQHF TGTGCCAGCAGTGAAGCAGCGGTGGAAAATCAGCCCCAGCATTTT
TRBJ2-5 - - TRBV29-1 CSVVGGAGETQYF TGCAGCGTGGTTGGGGGGGCAGGGGAGACCCAGTACTTC
TRBJ2-2 - TRBD2 TRBV5-1 CASSLVVAGGELFF TGCGCCAGCAGCTTGGTGGTAGCGGGCGGGGAGCTGTTTTTT
TRBJ2-2 - - TRBV15 CATSRGLISLGGELFF TGTGCCACCAGCCGGGGACTGATTTCTTTAGGCGGGGAGCTGTTTTTT
TRBJ2-7 once - TRBV28 CASTSGLPYEQYF TGTGCCAGCACGAGTGGACTCCCCTACGAGCAGTACTTC
TRBJ1-5 - - TRBV27 CASSPETGYSNQPQHF TGTGCCAGCAGTCCAGAGACAGGCTATAGCAATCAGCCCCAGCATTTT
TRBJ2-6 once - TRBV19 CASSSSGNPGANVLTF TGTGCCAGTAGTAGCTCCGGGAACCCTGGGGCCAACGTCCTGACTTTC